The source of this TCR beta chain is a study of lymphopenia after photon versus proton radiotherapy. Comment on this clone: Its antigen is not known.

The data were produced by immunoSEQ multiplex PCR, yet TCRdb's version contains in-frame clones alone and is incomplete. The sample includes about 26,000 clones, 75% to 90% of them seen just once. CDR3 size: 17 residues. Trimming cost V 5 bases and J 1 base, with 18 bases left between them. CDR1 is SNHLY, CDR2 FYNNEI, per germline. Overall study findings and caveats: Photon-treated patients lost naive T cells and TCR diversity; proton-treated stayed stable.

Sample: peripheral blood, taken from a patient treated with photon-based radiotherapy. The gene calls are TRBV2 and TRBJ1-3, with D perhaps TRBD1 (5 bases). The receptor was derived from a man aged 25 to 40 with gastric cancer. The CDR3 region has the DNA TGTGCCAGCAGTTTAGGGGACCTTGGGGGATCTGGAAACACCATATATTTT. It specifies CASSLGDLGGSGNTIYF.